This T cell receptor (beta chain) was obtained from a study of PD-1 blockade in classical Hodgkin lymphoma (dated by TCRdb to 2020 to 2021). General notes on the study: Nivolumab dosing was 3 mg/kg intravenously every 2 weeks, continuing until either disease progression or unacceptable toxicity. A peripheral blood immune signature of response to PD-1 blockade in classical Hodgkin lymphoma was defined using TCR beta sequencing and CyTOF. Overall results and qualifications from the work: The study was limited to a single clinical trial cohort, and causes of repertoire differences, possibly disease activity or prior therapy, remained undefined. Baseline diversity similar to that of newly diagnosed patients was observed in trial patients achieving complete response, whereas significantly lower diversity was observed in partial responders and progressors. By C4D1, a significant rise was seen in CD4+ TCR diversity but not in CD8+ TCR diversity (p=0.0027 vs p=0.16), and the rise was most apparent among complete responders (p=0.02). Baseline TCR diversity was reported as lower in newly diagnosed patients than in healthy donors, and lower still in relapsed/refractory patients. Lower diversity was seen in patients whose nivolumab began less than 1 year after ASCT, and these patients were left out of later analyses so that immune reconstitution would not confound the results.

The CDR3 contains 13 residues, cysteine and phenylalanine counted. The only DNA kept is the CDR3, 39 bases in frame from the first base. V loses 4 bases, J loses 6 bases, and the germline ends lie 7 bases apart. Per the germline V gene, SGHNT is the CDR1 and YENEEA is the CDR2. Genomic DNA was isolated using the Qiagen DNeasy kit from unsorted PBMCs as well as from negatively selected CD4+ and CD8+ fractions. TCR beta CDR3 regions were subjected to amplification by immunoSEQ multiplex PCR with primers that anneal to V and J segments. Amplification bias was minimized using a synthetic immune receptor repertoire, and residual bias was removed computationally after sequencing. Under the source paper's analysis protocol: Custom Python scripts were used to quantify repertoire diversity as the Shannon entropy index. The unsorted, CD4+ and CD8+ repertoires were each analyzed separately, with the exception of combined analyses, where CD4+ and CD8+ sequences were merged in silico. Clonal expansion was defined as a frequency increase of at least 2-fold after treatment compared with C1D1, and clones undetected at baseline were assigned a pseudocount of 0.5. Singleton clones were defined as clones with 0 or 1 copy at C1D1, and non-singleton clones were defined as clones with 2 or more copies. Clones expanded in unsorted samples were assigned a CD4+, CD8+ or unknown annotation through matching of protein sequences in sorted samples from the same patient. Diversity changes from C1D1 to C4D1 were tested in paired samples using Wilcoxon tests. TCRdb mirrors the immuneACCESS table, restricted to in-frame sequences. Some clones are absent from its copies; in checked studies, under half trace to an unresolved V gene, and the reason for the others is unknown. V, J and clone size reflect that table, while D and trimming were determined from the DNA. This sample comprises 25,000 to 35,000 clones, 80% to 90% of them detected only once. Approximately 0.8% of the sample goes to the ten largest clones.

According to the study, the label for this sample's time point signals: cycle 4 day 1 (C4D1), after less than seven weeks of nivolumab. All trial patients had relapsed after autologous stem cell transplantation, with cohorts A, B and C differing in prior brentuximab vedotin exposure. Magnetic negative selection with a Miltenyi CD4+ T cell isolation kit was used to purify CD4+ T cells from thawed PBMCs. A total of 50 to 70 patients with relapsed/refractory classical Hodgkin lymphoma made up the trial cohort, and each patient's best overall response was complete response, partial response or progressive disease. Trial patients were treated with single-agent nivolumab in the multi-cohort phase II CheckMate 205 trial. Best overall response was determined by an independent review committee according to the 2007 International Working Group response criteria. PBMCs from the trial were collected at three points: immediately before nivolumab initiation (C1D1), and during therapy at cycle 2 day 1 and cycle 4 day 1. After peripheral blood was drawn into 8 mL Vacutainer Cell Preparation Tubes, PBMCs were isolated by centrifugation and then cryopreserved. Purified CD4+ and CD8+ fractions were prepared only for cases in which an additional PBMC sample was available. Magnetically labelled cells were depleted on LS columns in a quadroMACS separator, and the flow-through was collected as the purified fraction.

On this clone itself: It has no known antigen specificity. The sample holds no much larger clone one base away, and base qualities are not on file.

This TCR derives from a human donor with classical Hodgkin lymphoma. The sample in question was CD4+ T cells from blood, obtained before the fourth cycle of nivolumab. The chain links TRBV11-3 with TRBJ1-6; the best D guess is TRBD1, with 5 bases matching. The nucleotide sequence reads as follows: TGTGCCAGCAGCTACGACAGTAATTCACCCCTCCACTTT. This is translated as CASSYDSNSPLHF.